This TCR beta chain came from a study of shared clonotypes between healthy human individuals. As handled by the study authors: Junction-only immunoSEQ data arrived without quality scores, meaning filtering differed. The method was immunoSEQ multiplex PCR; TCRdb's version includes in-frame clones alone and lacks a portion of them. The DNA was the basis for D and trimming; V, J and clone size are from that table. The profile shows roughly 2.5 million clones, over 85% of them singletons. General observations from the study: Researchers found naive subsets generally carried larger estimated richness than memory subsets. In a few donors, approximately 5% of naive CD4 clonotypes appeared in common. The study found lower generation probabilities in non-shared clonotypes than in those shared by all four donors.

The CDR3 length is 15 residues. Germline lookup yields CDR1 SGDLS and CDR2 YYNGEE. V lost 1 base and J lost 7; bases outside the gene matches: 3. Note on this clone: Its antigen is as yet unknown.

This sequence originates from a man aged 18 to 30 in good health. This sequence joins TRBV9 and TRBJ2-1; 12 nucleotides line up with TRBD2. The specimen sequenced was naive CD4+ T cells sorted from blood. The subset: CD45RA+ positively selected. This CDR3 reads CASSVTSGGWNEQFF. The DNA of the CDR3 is TGTGCCAGCAGCGTAACTAGCGGGGGGTGGAATGAGCAGTTCTTC.